This record looks at one T cell receptor beta chain sequence and its context. Its antigen specificity is not known. The sample originates from a study of cytomegalovirus exposure and HLA in healthy donors (TCRdb year 2017). About the study as a whole: In an earlier analysis of around 540 of the donors, 250 to 350 Gb of sequence data and 100 million or so unique TCR beta sequences from 150 million to 200 million T cells were reported. To predict cytomegalovirus infection status, the study combined high-throughput TCR immunosequencing, statistical association of individual TCRs with disease status, and machine learning. To study patterns of TCR occurrence, a later analysis re-analyzed previously published TCR beta repertoires from several hundred donors and added high-resolution HLA genotyping. HLA typing included class I and class II loci at four-digit resolution. Roughly 5 DR-DQ haplotypes were handled as single units for association and clustering, since linkage in the cohort was strong. To decide whether each TCR beta V gene segment behaved as functional or pseudogenic, an earlier analysis of 587 of the donors relied on high-throughput TCR beta sequencing. Every discovery cohort repertoire had been produced on one sequencing platform. In the later analysis, no new phenotypic data were used to find candidate immune exposures; instead, reliance was placed on TCR beta sequences and their occurrence across donors. Along with the approximately 700-subject first cohort, a separate validation cohort of 120 different subjects was used. The study aimed to test whether cataloging public T cell receptors could reveal signatures of past pathogen exposure. Among some 400 genotyped donors of the cohort, an average of approximately 200,000 unique TCR beta nucleotide sequences was sequenced per donor, of which approximately 18% were non-productive. About 300 gigabases of sequencing data and around 87 million unique TCR sequences were included in an early release covering several hundred HLA-typed donors. Donor age, sex, ethnicity and CMV serostatus were compiled together with the repertoire data. Of the 300 to 500 genotyped donors, 75% to 85% were placed in the genetic ancestry cluster associated with self-reported Caucasian donors. In a later genetic analysis, genome-wide SNP genotypes for about 65% of the 666 donors were used, and that subset was treated as a discovery cohort. The T cell repertoires of 700 or so subjects were profiled by immunosequencing and related to cytomegalovirus serostatus. The number of donors typed differed by locus, with roughly 629-640 for A, B, C, DRB1 and DQB1, around 500 for DQA1, over 600 for DPA1, and some 450 for DPB1.

Libraries were prepared through the immunoSEQ multiplex PCR assay. The multiplex PCR relied on a mix of 60 forward primers for TCR Vbeta segments and 13 reverse primers for TCR Jbeta segments. The CDR3 region of rearranged TCR beta genes was amplified from genomic DNA with a multiplex PCR assay. Amplified TCR beta libraries were sequenced as 87-base-pair reads on the Illumina HiSeq System. The authors' analysis ran thus. A later analysis tallied 70 million to 100 million unique TCR beta chains across the approximately 670 repertoires, and about 10 million of those chains were shared by two or more donors. Raw reads were error-corrected and collapsed into unique sequences with a nearest-neighbor algorithm that merged closely related sequences to remove PCR and sequencing errors. V, D and J gene segments were assigned by aligning CDR3 sequences to IMGT reference sequences. For a sequence to be retained, a match of at least six nucleotides to both a V gene segment and a J gene segment was required. Rearrangements were called productive when the CDR3 lacked stop codons and stayed in frame with V and J; all others were non-productive. CDR3 was defined according to IMGT convention as the region running from the second conserved V-encoded cysteine to the conserved J-encoded phenylalanine. The earlier analysis of about 610 of the donors excluded sequences that lacked an unambiguous match to a single V gene segment. An earlier analysis of several hundred of the donors called V segments functional above 56.7% productive rearrangements and segregating when the between-donor standard deviation exceeded 5%. A statistical classification framework was built for diagnosing cytomegalovirus status from the catalog of TCR beta chain sequences. A later analysis assigned V and J genes by comparing TCR nucleotide sequences with IMGT/GENE-DB human TR gene sequences. The TCRdist pipeline was used in a later analysis to assign CDR3 sequences and most-parsimonious VDJ recombination scenarios. In a later analysis, every TCR beta chain was defined by the combination of its CDR3 amino acid sequence and its V-gene family, and reads without a unique V-gene family were dropped. In a later analysis, 550 to 650 highly shared, low-generation-probability nucleotide sequences were removed to address suspected cross-contamination and a sequencing artifact. For each public chain, a later analysis derived a clonal expansion index from normalized ranks of inferred template counts within each repertoire. In a later analysis, generation probabilities were computed with a VDJ recombination model fitted to out-of-frame rearrangements, and the resulting probabilities were checked against IGoR. In a later analysis, TCR-TCR, TCR-HLA and TCR-CMV co-occurrence was scored with hypergeometric tests, and a repertoire-size bias correction was applied to TCR pairs. In a later analysis, false discovery rates were estimated by permuting HLA or CMV assignments 20 times. A later analysis grouped co-occurring TCRs with DBSCAN, adding TCRdist sequence similarity when clustering within HLA-allele-positive subsets. Repertoires with fewer than 30,000 or more than 120,000 public chains were left out of co-occurrence clustering, as were about 5 repertoires with anomalous nucleotide sharing. In TCRdb, the immuneACCESS table is reduced to in-frame sequences with V and J assigned. These tables do not hold every clone; where another copy was compared, an unresolved V gene accounts for under half, and the others remain unexplained. That table gives V, J and clone size, and the DNA gave D and trimming. The table for this sample shows approximately 210,000 clones. The ten most abundant clones make up around 0.95% of the sample.

Results and caveats for the whole study, not just this receptor: Because HLA typing was unavailable for some donors at each locus, only the typed subset was used in association tests. In this cohort, only TCR beta chains were sequenced, and detectable features were limited by the absence of alpha or paired-chain data. A group of highly shared sequence variants was considered likely to be a technical artifact of the sequencing pipeline. The study listed 164 TCR beta chains as associated with cytomegalovirus. In an earlier analysis of approximately 590 of the donors, most TCR beta V segments appeared in productive rearrangements about 87% or about 30% of the time, broadly matching IMGT annotations. In a later analysis, most CMV-associated TCR beta chains were found to appear HLA-restricted, with HLA associations seemingly driven largely by CMV exposure. Roughly uniform sequencing depth across donors was assumed in presence/absence analyses, although this assumption may not hold. A later analysis reported that several top co-occurrence clusters appeared linked to parvovirus B19, influenza, CMV and Epstein-Barr virus. The 87-base-pair reads could not distinguish some IMGT-functional V segments, including TRBV6-2 and TRBV6-3, so those segments were excluded. V-gene and J-gene trimming of TCR beta chains was associated with a missense DCLRE1C variant in a later genetic analysis, and the association was replicated in an independent cohort. A further reported finding was that TCR beta sequences accurately predicted the HLA-A and HLA-B alleles for most subjects in the first cohort. In a later genetic analysis, fewer N-insertions in productive TCRs were reported among donors in an Asian-associated ancestry cluster than the roughly 710-donor mean. Linkage disequilibrium might explain the correlated functional status among segregating V segments, but an unknown experimental factor could not be ruled out. Most TCR sequences were seen in very few donors, while some public TCRs were found in many individuals. In vitro tests confirmed that a few of the cytomegalovirus-associated TCR beta chains recognize cytomegalovirus antigens. According to the authors, the approach could potentially be generalized to other disease states and immunological phenotypes. In a later analysis, HLA-associated TCR beta chains were found to be more clonally expanded and to have lower generation probabilities than equally common non-associated chains. In a later analysis, the rate of TCR association differed among HLA loci, with DRB1 alleles having the most associated TCRs and HLA-C alleles having the fewest. In both the original and validation cohorts, the classifier was reported to diagnose cytomegalovirus status with high specificity and sensitivity. Assigning TCR associations to individual alleles was difficult when HLA alleles, especially DR and DQ, strongly co-occurred. At a false discovery rate of 0.05, a later analysis linked some 18,000 TCR beta sequences to specific HLA alleles. Because counts were too low, roughly 18 rarely observed V segments, including chromosome 9 orphons, were left out of the earlier analysis of approximately 580 of the donors. Immune exposure information for the cohort was limited to CMV serostatus.

From the germline V gene, CDR1 is SGHDT and CDR2 is YYEEEE. The CDR3 holds 14 amino acids from the cysteine to the phenylalanine. The sequence is cut down to CDR3 DNA, 42 bases in frame from base 1. The cohort comprised fewer than 700 healthy bone marrow donors. All cohort members were sampled while nominally healthy, although unrecorded immune exposures were likely present. The donor tested CMV seropositive, placing the donor among the roughly 300 seropositive members of the cohort. A peripheral blood sample was collected from each donor, and TCR beta sequencing was performed on peripheral blood mononuclear cells. The Qiagen DNeasy Blood Extraction Kit was used to extract genomic DNA from the blood cell samples.

This TCR came from a woman in her twenties or thirties in good health and CMV-seropositive. This receptor chain uses TRBV5-6 and TRBJ2-5; 9 junctional bases match TRBD1. The J call is uncertain, as TRBJ2-7 better fits the DNA end. The sequencing sample was made of PBMCs. The CDR3 is CASSPGTGPYEQYF. The nucleotide sequence is given as TGTGCCAGCAGTCCCGGGACAGGGCCCTACGAGCAGTACTTC.